The entry that follows covers one TCR beta chain sequence. Its antigen remains unidentified. Clones were read by immunoSEQ multiplex PCR, and TCRdb kept only the in-frame ones, dropping some. The data show fewer than 95,000 clones, more than 75% seen once. Trimming at V came to 1 base and at J to 4 bases, leaving 4 bases not matched to a gene. Germline values: CDR1 SGHNT, CDR2 YYREEE (reference sequence). The CDR3 loop spans 15 amino acids. The sample comes from a study of T cells in localized non-small cell lung cancer. General study points: Greater T cell density in blood accompanied longer overall survival. Compared with tumor, uninvolved adjacent lung displayed greater T cell clonality, ranking highest overall. It remains possible that heterogeneity exists, since only one tumor region was sequenced.

The starting material was PBMCs, obtained before any cancer treatment. This TCR was recovered from a woman aged 40-69 years with stage II squamous cell lung carcinoma. The genes are TRBV5-4 and TRBJ1-2; 10 positions agree with TRBD1. CDR3: CASSLRDRGTYGYTF. In DNA form, the CDR3 reads TGTGCCAGCAGCTTGCGGGACAGGGGAACCTATGGCTACACCTTC.